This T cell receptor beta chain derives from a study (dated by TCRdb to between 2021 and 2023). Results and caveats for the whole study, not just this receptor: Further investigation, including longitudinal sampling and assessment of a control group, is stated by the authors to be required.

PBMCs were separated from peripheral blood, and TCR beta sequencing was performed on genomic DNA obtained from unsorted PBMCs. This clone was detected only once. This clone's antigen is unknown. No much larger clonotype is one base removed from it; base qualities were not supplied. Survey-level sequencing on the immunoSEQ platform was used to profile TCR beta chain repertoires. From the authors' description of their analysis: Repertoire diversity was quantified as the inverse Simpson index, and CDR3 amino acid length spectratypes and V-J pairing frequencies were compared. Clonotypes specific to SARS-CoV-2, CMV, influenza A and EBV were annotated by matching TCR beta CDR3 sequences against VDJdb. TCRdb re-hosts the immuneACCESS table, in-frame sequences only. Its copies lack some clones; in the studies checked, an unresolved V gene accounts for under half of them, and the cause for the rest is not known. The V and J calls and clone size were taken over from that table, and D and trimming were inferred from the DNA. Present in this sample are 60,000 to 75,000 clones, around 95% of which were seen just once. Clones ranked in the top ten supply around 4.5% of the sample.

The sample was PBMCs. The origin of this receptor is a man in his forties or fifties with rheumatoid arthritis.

The base sequence is TGTGCCAGCAGCCAAGTTGGCAGGGGGAACTATGGCTACACCTTC. Its product reads: CASSQVGRGNYGYTF. The chain is made from TRBV3-1 (or the pseudogene TRBV3-2) and TRBJ1-2; 7 of the junction bases match TRBD1. Reading the germline V gene (reference sequence) gives CDR1 LGHDT and CDR2 YNNKEL. The CDR3 measures 15 amino acids from cysteine to phenylalanine. The kept DNA is CDR3 alone, 45 bases in frame from the first base. V trim: 1 base; J trim: 2 bases; unmatched bases: 4.